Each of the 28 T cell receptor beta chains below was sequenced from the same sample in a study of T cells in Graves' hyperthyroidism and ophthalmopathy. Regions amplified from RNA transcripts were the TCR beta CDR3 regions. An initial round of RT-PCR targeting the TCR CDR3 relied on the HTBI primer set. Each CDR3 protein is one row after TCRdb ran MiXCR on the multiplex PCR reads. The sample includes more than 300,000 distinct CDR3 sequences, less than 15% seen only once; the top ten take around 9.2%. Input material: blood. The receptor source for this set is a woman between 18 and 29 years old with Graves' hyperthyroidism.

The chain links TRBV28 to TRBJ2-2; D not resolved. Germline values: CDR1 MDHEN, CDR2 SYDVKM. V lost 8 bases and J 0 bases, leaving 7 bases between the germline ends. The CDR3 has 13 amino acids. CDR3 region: CASAAPNTGELFF. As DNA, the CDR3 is TGTGCCAGCGCGGCACCGAACACCGGGGAGCTGTTTTTT.

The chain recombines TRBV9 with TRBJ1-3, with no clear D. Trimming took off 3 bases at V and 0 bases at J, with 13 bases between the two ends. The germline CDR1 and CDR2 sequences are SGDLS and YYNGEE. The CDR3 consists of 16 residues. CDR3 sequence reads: CASSGQGLISGNTIYF. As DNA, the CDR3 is TGTGCCAGCAGCGGACAAGGCCTTATCTCTGGAAACACCATATATTTT.

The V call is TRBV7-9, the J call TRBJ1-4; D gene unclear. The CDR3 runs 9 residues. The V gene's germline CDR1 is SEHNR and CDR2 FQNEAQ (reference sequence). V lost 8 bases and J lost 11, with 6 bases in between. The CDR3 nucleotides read TGTGCCAGCCCCCCCAAACTGTTTTTT. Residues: CASPPKLFF. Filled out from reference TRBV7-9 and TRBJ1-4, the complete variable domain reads DTGVSQNPRHKITKRGQNVTFRCDPISEHNRLYWYRQTLGQGPEFLTYFQNEAQLEKSRLLSDRFSAERPKGSFSTLEIQRTEQGDSAMYLCASPPKLFFGSGTQLSVL.

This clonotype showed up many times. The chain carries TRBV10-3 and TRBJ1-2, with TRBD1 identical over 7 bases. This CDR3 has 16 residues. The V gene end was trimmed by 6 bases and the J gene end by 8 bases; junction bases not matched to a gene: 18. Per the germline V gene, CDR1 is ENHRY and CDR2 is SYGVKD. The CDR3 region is CAIRIGGWTSEGGYTF. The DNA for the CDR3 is TGTGCCATCAGAATAGGGGGCTGGACGTCGGAGGGGGGCTACACCTTC.

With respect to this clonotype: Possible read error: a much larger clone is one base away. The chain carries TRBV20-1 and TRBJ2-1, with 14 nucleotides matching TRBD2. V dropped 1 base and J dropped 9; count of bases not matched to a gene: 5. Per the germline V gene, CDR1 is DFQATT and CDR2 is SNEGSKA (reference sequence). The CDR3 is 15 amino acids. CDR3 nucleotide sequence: TGCAGTGCTAGAGCGGGGACTAGCGGGAGTAGTGAGCAGTTCTTC. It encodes CSARAGTSGSSEQFF.

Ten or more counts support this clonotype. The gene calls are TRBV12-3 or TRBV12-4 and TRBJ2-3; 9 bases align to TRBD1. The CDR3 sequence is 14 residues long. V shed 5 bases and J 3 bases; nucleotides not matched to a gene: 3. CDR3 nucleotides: TGTGCCAGCAGTCCGACAGGGGGGACAGATACGCAGTATTTT. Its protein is CASSPTGGTDTQYF.

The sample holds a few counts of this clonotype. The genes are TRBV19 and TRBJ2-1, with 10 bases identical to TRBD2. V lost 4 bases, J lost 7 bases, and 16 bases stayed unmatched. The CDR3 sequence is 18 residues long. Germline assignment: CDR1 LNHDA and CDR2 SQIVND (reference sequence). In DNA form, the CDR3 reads TGTGCCAGTAGTAAATACCCGTCGGCTAGCGGGAGTGTGAATGAGCAGTTCTTC. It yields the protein CASSKYPSASGSVNEQFF.

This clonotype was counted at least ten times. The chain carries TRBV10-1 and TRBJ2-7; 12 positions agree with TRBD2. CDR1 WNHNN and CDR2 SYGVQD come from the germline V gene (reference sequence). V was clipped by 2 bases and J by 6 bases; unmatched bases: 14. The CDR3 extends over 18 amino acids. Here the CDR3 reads CASSEELAGGMVGSEQYF. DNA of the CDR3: TGCGCCAGCAGTGAGGAACTAGCGGGAGGCATGGTCGGCAGCGAGCAGTACTTC.

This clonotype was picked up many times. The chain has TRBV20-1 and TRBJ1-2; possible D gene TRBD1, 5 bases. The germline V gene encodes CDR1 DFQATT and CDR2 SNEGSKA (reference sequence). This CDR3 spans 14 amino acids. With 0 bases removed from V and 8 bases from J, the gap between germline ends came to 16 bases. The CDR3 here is CSARDGGTARGYTF. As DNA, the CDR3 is TGCAGTGCTAGAGATGGCGGGACGGCTCGAGGCTACACCTTC.

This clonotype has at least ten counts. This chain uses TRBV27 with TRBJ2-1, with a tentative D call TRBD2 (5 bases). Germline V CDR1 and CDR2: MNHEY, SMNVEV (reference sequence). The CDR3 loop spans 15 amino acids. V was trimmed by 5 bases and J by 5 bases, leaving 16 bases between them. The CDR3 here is CASSALAGVNNEQFF. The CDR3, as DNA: TGTGCCAGCAGTGCCCTCGCCGGGGTGAACAATGAGCAGTTCTTC.

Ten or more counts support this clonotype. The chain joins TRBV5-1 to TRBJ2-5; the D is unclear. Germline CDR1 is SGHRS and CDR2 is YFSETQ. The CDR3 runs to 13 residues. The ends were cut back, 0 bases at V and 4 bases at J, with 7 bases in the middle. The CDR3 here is CASSLALGETQYF. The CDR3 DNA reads TGCGCCAGCAGCTTGGCCCTAGGAGAGACCCAGTACTTC.

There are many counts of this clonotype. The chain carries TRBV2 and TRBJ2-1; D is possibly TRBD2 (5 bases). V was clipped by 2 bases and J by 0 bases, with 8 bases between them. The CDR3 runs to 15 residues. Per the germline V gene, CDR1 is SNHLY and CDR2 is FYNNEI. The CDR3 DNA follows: TGTGCCAGCAGTGAACCGGGGAGCTCCTACAATGAGCAGTTCTTC. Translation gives CASSEPGSSYNEQFF.

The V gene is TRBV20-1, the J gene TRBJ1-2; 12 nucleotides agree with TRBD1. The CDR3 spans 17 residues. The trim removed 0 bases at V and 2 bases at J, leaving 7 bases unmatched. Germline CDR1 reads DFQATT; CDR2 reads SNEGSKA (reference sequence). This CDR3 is CSAREGTGGAGNYGYTF. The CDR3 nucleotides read TGCAGTGCTAGAGAAGGGACAGGGGGCGCGGGGAACTATGGCTACACCTTC.

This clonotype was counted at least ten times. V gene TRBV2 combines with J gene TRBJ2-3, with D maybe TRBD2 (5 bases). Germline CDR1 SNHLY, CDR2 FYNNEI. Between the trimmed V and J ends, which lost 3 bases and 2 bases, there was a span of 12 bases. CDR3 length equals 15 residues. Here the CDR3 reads CASSESLADTDTQYF. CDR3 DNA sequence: TGTGCCAGCAGTGAGTCCCTAGCAGACACAGATACGCAGTATTTT.

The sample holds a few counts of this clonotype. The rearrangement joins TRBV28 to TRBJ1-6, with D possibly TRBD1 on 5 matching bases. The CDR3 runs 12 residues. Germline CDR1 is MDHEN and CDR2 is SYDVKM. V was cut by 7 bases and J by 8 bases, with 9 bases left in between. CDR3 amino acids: CASKKQDSPLHF. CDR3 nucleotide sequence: TGTGCCAGCAAAAAACAGGATTCACCCCTCCACTTT.

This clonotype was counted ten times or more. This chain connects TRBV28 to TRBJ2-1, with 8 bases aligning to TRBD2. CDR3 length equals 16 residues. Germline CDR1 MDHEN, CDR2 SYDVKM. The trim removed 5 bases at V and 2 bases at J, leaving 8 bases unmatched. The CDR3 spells CASSPPTSAPYNEQFF. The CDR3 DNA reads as TGTGCCAGCAGTCCCCCGACTAGCGCGCCCTACAATGAGCAGTTCTTC.

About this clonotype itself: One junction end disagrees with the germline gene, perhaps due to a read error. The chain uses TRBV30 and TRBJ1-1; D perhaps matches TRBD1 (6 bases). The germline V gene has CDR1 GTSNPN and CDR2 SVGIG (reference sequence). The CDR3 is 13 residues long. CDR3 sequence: CAWKTGRITGAFF. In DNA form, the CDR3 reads TGTGCCTGGAAAACAGGGAGAATTACTGGAGCTTTCTTT.

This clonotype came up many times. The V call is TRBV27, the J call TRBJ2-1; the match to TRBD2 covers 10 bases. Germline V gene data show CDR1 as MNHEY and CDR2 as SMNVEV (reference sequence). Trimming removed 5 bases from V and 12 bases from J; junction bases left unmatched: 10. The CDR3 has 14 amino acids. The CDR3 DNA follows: TGTGCCAGCAGTCCGGGGACTAGCGTAAGGTGGCAGTTCTTC. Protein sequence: CASSPGTSVRWQFF.

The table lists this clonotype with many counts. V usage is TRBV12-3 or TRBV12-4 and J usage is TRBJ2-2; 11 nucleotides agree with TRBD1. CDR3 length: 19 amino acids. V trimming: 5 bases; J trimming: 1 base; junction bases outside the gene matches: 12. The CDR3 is CASSRLRDRGGLNTGELFF. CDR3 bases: TGTGCCAGCAGTCGTCTGCGGGACAGGGGGGGCCTGAACACCGGGGAGCTGTTTTTT.

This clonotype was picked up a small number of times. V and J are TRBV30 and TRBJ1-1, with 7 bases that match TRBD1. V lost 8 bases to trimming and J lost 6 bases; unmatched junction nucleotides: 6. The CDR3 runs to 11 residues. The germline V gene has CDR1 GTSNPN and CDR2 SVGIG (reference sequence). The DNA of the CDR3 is TGTGCCGGCACAGGGGTAGCTGAAGCTTTCTTT. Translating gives CAGTGVAEAFF.

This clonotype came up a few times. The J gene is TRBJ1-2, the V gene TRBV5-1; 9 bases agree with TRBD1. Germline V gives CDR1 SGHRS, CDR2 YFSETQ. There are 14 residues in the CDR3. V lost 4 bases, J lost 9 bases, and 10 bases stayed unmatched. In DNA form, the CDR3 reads TGCGCCAGCAGCACAGCCGGGACAGGGATTAGCTACACCTTC. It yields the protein CASSTAGTGISYTF. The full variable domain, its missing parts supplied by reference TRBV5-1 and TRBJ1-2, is KAGVTQTPRYLIKTRGQQVTLSCSPISGHRSVSWYQQTPGQGLQFLFEYFSETQRNKGNFPGRFSGRQFSNSRSEMNVSTLELGDSALYLCASSTAGTGISYTFGSGTRLTVV.

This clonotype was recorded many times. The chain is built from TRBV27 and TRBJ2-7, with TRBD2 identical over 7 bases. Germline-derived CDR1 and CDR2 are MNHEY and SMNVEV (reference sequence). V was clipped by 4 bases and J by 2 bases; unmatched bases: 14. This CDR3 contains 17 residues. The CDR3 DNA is TGTGCCAGCAGTTCGAGGGTTGGGAGGGGTAGGGCCTACGAGCAGTACTTC. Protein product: CASSSRVGRGRAYEQYF.

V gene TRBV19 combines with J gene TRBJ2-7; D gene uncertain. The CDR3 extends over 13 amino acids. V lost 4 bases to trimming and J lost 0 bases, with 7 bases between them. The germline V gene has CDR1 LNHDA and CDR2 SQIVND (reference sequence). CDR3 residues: CASSTGFSYEQYF. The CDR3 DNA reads TGTGCCAGTAGTACAGGATTCTCCTACGAGCAGTACTTC.

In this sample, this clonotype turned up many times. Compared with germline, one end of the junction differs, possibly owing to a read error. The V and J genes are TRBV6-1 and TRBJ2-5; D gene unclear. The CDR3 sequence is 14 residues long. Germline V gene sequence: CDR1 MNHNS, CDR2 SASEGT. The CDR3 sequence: CASSEVVHHETQYF. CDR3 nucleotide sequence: TGTGCCAGCAGTGAAGTGGTACACCATGAGACCCAGTACTTC.

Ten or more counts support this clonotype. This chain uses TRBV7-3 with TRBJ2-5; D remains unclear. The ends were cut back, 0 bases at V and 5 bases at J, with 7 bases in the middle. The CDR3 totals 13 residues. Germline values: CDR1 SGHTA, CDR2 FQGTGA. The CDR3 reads CASSLTVLETQYF. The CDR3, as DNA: TGTGCCAGCAGCTTAACTGTACTTGAGACCCAGTACTTC.

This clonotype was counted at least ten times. CDR3 region: CASSLRSGGAAETQYF. As DNA, the CDR3 is TGTGCCAGCAGCTTAAGGAGCGGGGGGGCCGCAGAGACCCAGTACTTC. This chain uses TRBV11-2 with TRBJ2-5; TRBD2 matches 10 bases. CDR1 and CDR2 (germline): SGHAT, FQNNGV. V trimming: 2 bases; J trimming: 4 bases; junction bases outside the gene matches: 7. The CDR3 spans 16 residues. The full variable domain, its missing parts supplied by reference TRBV11-2 and TRBJ2-5, is EAGVAQSPRYKIIEKRQSVAFWCNPISGHATLYWYQQILGQGPKLLIQFQNNGVVDDSQLPKDRFSAERLKGVDSTLKIQPAKLEDSAVYLCASSLRSGGAAETQYFGPGTRLLVL.

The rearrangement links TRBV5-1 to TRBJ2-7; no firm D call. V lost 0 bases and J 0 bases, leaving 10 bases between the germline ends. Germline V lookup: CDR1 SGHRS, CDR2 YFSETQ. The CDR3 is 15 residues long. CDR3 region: CASSLGRQSSYEQYF. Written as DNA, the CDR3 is TGCGCCAGCAGCTTGGGGAGACAAAGCTCCTACGAGCAGTACTTC.

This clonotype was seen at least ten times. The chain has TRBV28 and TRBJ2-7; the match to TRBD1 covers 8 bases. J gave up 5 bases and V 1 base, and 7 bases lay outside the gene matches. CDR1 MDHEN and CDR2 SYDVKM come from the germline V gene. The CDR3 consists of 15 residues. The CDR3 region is CASSLYQGASDEQYF. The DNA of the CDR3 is TGTGCCAGCAGTTTATACCAGGGGGCGTCGGACGAGCAGTACTTC.